This note documents a single T cell receptor (beta chain) sequence. Its matching antigen is unknown. The table came from immunoSEQ multiplex PCR; TCRdb's copy has only in-frame clones and leaves some out. This table holds 10,000 or so clones, roughly 90% found once. This entry belongs to a study of STAT3 mutations in large granular lymphocyte leukemia. For the study at large: Roughly half of the longitudinally sequenced T-LGLL patients carried detectable canonical activating STAT3 mutations. Regarding the study as a whole: Every T-cell large granular lymphocyte leukemia patient had at least one immunodominant TCR beta clonotype. A small but highly pathogenic clone may have been missed. In 6 of 18 patients, new TCR clonotypes emerged after therapy. Some patients had dominant TCR clones larger than their STAT3 mutant burden.

The CDR3 length is 15 residues. V was cut by 1 base and J by 1 base, with 10 bases left in between. Germline CDR1 and CDR2: LGHNA and YSLEER. This clonotype originated in a man at least 80 years old with T-cell large granular lymphocyte leukemia. Some clones in this sample may be carry-over from other donors' samples. This chain uses TRBV4-3 with TRBJ1-1, with TRBD1 as a possible D gene (6 bases). Input material: peripheral blood mononuclear cells. The CDR3: CASSQGGHKNTEAFF. In DNA form, the CDR3 reads TGCGCCAGCAGCCAAGGGGGACACAAGAACACTGAAGCTTTCTTT.